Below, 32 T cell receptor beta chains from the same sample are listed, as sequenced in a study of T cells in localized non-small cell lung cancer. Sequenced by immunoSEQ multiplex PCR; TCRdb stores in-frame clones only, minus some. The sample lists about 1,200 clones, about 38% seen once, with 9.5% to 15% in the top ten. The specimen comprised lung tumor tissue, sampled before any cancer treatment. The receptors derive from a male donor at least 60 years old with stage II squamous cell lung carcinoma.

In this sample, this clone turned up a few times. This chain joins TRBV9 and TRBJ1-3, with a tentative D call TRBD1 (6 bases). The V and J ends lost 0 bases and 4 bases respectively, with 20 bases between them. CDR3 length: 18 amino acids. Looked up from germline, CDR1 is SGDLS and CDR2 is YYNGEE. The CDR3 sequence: CASSVVDRPRSAGNTIYF. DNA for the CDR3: TGTGCCAGCAGCGTAGTGGACAGACCTCGGTCAGCGGGAAACACCATATATTTT.

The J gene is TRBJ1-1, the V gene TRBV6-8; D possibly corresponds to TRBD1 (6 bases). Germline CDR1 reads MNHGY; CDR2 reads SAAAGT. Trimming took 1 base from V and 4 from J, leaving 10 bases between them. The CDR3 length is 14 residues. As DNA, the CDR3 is TGTGCCAGCAGTTACTTAGGGGGAACCACTGAAGCTTTCTTT. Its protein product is CASSYLGGTTEAFF.

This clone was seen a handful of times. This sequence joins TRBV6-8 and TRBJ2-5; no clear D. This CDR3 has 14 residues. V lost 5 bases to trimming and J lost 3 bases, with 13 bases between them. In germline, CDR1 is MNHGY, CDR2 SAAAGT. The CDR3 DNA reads TGTGCCAGCAGTGAGTGGGGATTTAAAGAGACCCAGTACTTC. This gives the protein CASSEWGFKETQYF.

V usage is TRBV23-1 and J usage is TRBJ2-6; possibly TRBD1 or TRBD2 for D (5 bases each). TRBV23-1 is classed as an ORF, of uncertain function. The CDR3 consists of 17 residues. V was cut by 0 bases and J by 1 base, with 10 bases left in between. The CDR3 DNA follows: TGCGCCAGCAGTCAATCCATGGGGGAGTCTGGGGCCAACGTCCTGACTTTC. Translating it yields CASSQSMGESGANVLTF.

This CDR3 reads CASSEAGTVNEKLFF. The CDR3 bases are TGTGCCAGCAGTGAAGCTGGGACAGTTAATGAAAAACTGTTTTTT. The chain employs TRBV6-1 and TRBJ1-4, with TRBD1 matching over 7 bases. The CDR3 has 15 residues. Trimming removed 0 bases from V and 4 bases from J; junction bases left unmatched: 2. Per the germline V gene, CDR1 is MNHNS and CDR2 is SASEGT.

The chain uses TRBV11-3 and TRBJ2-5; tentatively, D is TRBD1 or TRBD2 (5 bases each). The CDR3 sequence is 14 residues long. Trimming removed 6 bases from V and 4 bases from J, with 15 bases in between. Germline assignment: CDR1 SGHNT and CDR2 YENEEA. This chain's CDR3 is CASSQGTAGETQYF. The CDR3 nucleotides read TGTGCCAGCAGTCAAGGGACCGCCGGAGAGACCCAGTACTTC.

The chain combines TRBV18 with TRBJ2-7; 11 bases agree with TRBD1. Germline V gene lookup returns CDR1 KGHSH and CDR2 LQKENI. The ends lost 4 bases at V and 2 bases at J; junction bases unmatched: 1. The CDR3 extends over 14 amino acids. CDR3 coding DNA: TGTGCCAGCTCACGGGACAGGGGGGCCTACGAGCAGTACTTC. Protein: CASSRDRGAYEQYF. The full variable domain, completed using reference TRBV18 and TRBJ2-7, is NAGVMQNPRHLVRRRGQEARLRCSPMKGHSHVYWYRQLPEEGLKFMVYLQKENIIDESGMPKERFSAEFPKEGPSILRIQQVVRGDSAAYFCASSRDRGAYEQYFGPGTRLTVT.

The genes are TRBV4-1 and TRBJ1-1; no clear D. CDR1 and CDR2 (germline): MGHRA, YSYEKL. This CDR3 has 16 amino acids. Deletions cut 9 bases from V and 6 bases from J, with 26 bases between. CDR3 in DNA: TGCGCCAGAACTCCCTATCTGTTGGGCGGGCGTGCTGAAGCTTTCTTT. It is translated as CARTPYLLGGRAEAFF.

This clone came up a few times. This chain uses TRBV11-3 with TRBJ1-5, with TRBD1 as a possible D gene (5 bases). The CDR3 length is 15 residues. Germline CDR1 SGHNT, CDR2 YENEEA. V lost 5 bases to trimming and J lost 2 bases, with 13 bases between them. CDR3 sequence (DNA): TGTGCCAGCAGCCCCGCAGGGATCGGCAATCAGCCCCAGCATTTT. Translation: CASSPAGIGNQPQHF.

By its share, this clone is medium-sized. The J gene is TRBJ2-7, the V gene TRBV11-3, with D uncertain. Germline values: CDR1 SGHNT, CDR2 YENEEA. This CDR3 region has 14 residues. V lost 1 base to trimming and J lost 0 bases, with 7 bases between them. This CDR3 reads CASSLGPRSYEQYF. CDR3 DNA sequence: TGTGCCAGCAGCTTAGGCCCTCGCTCCTACGAGCAGTACTTC.

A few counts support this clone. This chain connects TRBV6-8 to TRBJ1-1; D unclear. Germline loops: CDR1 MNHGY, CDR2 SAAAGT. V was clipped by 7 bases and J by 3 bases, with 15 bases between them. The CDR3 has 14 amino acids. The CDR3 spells CASNMEARDTEAFF. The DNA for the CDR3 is TGTGCCAGCAACATGGAGGCGAGGGACACTGAAGCTTTCTTT.

CDR3 nucleotide sequence: TGTGCCAGCAGTTTTTCTACGGGGCTTCGGTACTTC. It encodes CASSFSTGLRYF. This chain uses TRBV28 with TRBJ2-7; D is perhaps TRBD1 or TRBD2 (5 bases each). This CDR3 comprises 12 residues. The germline V gene encodes CDR1 MDHEN and CDR2 SYDVKM. V dropped 3 bases and J dropped 12 bases, with 15 bases sitting between them.

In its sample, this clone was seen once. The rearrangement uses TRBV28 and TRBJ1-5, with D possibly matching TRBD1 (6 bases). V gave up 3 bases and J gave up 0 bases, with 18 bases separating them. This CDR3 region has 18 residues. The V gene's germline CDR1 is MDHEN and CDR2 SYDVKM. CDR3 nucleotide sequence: TGTGCCAGCAGTTTGGCCGCATACAGGGATAATAGCAATCAGCCCCAGCATTTT. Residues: CASSLAAYRDNSNQPQHF.

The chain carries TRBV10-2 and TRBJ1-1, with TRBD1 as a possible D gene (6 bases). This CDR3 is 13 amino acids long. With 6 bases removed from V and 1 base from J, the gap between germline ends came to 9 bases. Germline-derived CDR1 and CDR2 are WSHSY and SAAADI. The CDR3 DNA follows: TGCGCCAGCAGGGACAGAGAGAACACTGAAGCTTTCTTT. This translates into CASRDRENTEAFF.

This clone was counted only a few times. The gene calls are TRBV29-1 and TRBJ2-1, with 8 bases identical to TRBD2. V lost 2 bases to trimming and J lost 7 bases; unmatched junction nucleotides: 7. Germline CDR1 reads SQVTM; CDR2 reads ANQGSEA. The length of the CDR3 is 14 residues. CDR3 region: CSVEKAGVYNEQFF. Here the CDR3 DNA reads TGCAGCGTTGAAAAAGCGGGAGTTTATAATGAGCAGTTCTTC.

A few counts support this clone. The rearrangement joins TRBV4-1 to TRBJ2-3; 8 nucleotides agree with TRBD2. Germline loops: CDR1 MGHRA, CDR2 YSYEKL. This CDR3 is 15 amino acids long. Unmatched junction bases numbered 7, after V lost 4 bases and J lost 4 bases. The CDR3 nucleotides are TGCGCCAGCAGCCGAGCGGGAGTGGGTCCAGATACGCAGTATTTT. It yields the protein CASSRAGVGPDTQYF.

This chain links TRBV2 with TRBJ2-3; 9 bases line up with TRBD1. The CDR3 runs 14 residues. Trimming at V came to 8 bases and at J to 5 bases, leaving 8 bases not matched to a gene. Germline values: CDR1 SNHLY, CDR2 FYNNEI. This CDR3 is CASLQGARGDTQYF. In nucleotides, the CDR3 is TGTGCCAGCTTACAGGGGGCTAGGGGAGATACGCAGTATTTT.

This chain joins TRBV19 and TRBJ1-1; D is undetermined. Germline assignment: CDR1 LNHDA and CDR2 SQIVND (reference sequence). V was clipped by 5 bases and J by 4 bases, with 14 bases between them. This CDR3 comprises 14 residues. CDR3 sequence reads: CASSVKVRSTEAFF. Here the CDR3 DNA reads TGTGCCAGTAGTGTCAAAGTGCGAAGCACTGAAGCTTTCTTT.

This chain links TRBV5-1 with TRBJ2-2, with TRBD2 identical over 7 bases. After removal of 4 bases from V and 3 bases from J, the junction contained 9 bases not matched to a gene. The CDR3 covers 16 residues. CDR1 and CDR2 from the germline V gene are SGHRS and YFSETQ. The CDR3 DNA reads TGCGCCAGCAGCCAGCATGGTAGCGGGTACACCGGGGAGCTGTTTTTT. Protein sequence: CASSQHGSGYTGELFF.

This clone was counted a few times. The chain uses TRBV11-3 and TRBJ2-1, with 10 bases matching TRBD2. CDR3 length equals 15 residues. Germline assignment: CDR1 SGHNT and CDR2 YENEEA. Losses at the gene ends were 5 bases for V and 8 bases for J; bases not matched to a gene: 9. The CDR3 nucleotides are TGTGCCAGCAGCAGTGCCACTAGCGGGAACCATGAGCAGTTCTTC. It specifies CASSSATSGNHEQFF. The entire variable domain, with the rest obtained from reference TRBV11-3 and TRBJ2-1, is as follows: EAGVVQSPRYKIIEKKQPVAFWCNPISGHNTLYWYLQNLGQGPELLIRYENEEAVDDSQLPKDRFSAERLKGVDSTLKIQPAELGDSAVYLCASSSATSGNHEQFFGPGTRLTVL.

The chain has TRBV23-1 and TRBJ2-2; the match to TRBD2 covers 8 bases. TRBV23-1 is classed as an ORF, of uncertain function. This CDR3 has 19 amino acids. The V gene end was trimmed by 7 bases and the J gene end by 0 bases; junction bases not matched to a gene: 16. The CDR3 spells CASIETALAEIANTGELFF. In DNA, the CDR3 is TGCGCCAGCATAGAGACGGCACTAGCGGAAATAGCGAACACCGGGGAGCTGTTTTTT.

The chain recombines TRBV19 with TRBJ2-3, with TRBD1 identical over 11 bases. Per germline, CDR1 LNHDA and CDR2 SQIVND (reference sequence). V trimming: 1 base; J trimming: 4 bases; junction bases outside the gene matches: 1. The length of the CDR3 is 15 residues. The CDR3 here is CASSIVGQGADTQYF. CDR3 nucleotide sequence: TGTGCCAGTAGTATAGTGGGACAGGGGGCAGATACGCAGTATTTT.

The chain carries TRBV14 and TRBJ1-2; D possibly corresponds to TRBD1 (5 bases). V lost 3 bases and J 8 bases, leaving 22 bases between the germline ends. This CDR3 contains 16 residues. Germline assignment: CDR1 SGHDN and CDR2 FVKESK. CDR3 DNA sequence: TGTGCCAGCAGCCATTCAACCACGGGACCCAATAGGGGCTACACCTTC. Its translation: CASSHSTTGPNRGYTF.

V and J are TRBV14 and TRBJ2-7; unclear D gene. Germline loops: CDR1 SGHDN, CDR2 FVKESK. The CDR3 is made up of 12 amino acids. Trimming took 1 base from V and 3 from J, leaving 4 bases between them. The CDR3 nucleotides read TGTGCCAGCAGCCAAGGCCACTACGAGCAGTACTTC. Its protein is CASSQGHYEQYF.

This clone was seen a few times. CDR3: CASSGSGSHHEQFF. As DNA, the CDR3 is TGTGCCAGCAGTGGAAGCGGGAGCCACCATGAGCAGTTCTTC. The rearrangement joins TRBV9 to TRBJ2-1; the match to TRBD2 covers 8 bases. Germline V lookup: CDR1 SGDLS, CDR2 YYNGEE. The CDR3 runs 14 residues. V was pared by 5 bases and J by 8 bases, with 9 bases of the junction left unmatched.

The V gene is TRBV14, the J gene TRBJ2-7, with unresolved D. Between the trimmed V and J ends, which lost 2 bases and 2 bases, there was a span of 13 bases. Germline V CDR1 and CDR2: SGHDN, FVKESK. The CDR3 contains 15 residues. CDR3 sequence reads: CASSQSSLQAYEQYF. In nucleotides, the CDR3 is TGTGCCAGCAGCCAATCTTCTTTGCAGGCCTACGAGCAGTACTTC.

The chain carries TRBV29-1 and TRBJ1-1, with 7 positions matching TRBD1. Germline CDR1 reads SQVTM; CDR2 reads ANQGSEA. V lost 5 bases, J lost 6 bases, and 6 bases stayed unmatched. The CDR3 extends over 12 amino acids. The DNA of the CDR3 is TGCAGCGTTAGTCAGGGGGGCTCTGAAGCTTTCTTT. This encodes CSVSQGGSEAFF.

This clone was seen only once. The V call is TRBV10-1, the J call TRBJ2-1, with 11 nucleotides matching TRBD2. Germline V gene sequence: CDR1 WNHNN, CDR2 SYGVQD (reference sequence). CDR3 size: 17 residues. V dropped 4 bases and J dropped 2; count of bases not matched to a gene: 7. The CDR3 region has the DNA TGCGCCAGCAGTGCTGTGGCTAGCGGGAGGCCCTACAATGAGCAGTTCTTC. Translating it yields CASSAVASGRPYNEQFF.

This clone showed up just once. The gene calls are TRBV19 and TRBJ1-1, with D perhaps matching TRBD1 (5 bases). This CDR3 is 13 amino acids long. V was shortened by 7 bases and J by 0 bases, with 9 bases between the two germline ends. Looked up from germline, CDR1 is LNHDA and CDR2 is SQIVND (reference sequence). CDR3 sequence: CASTDSMNTEAFF. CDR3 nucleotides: TGTGCCAGTACCGACAGTATGAACACTGAAGCTTTCTTT.

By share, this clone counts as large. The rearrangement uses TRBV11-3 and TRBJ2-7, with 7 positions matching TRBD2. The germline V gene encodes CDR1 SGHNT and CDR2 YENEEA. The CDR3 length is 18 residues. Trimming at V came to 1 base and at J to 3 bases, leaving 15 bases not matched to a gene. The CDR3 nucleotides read TGTGCCAGCAGCTTAGTAGCCCACAGCGGGAACCCCTACTACGAGCAGTACTTC. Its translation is CASSLVAHSGNPYYEQYF.

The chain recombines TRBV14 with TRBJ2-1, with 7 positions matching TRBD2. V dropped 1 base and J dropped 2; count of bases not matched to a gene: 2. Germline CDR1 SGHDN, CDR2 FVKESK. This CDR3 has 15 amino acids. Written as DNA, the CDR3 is TGTGCCAGCAGCCAAGTGGCGGGAGCCTACAATGAGCAGTTCTTC. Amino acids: CASSQVAGAYNEQFF.

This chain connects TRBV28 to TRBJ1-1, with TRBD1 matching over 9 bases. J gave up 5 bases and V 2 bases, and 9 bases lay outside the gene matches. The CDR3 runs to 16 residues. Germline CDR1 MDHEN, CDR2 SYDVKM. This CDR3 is CASSLRTTGGRTEAFF. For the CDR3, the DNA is TGTGCCAGCAGTTTACGGACGACAGGGGGGAGGACTGAAGCTTTCTTT.